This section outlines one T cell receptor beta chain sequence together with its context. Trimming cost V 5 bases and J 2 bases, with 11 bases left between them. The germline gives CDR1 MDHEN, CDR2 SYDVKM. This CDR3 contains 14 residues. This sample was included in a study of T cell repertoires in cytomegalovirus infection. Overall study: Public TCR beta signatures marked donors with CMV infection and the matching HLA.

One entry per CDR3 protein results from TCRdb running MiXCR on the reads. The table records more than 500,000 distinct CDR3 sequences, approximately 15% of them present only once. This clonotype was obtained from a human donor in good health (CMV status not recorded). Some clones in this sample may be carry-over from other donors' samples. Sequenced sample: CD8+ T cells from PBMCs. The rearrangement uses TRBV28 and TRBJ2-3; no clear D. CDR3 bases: TGTGCCAGCAGTGCGAGCCAGGACACAGATACGCAGTATTTT. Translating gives CASSASQDTDTQYF.